One and the same sample provided the 31 T cell receptor beta chains below, sequenced in a study of breast tumors, draining lymph nodes, adjacent tissues (TCRdb year 2016). Lymph node samples came from the axillary draining lymph nodes of breast cancer patients. The library was built by means of multiplex PCR. The data were produced on an Illumina HiSeq 2000. TCRdb passed the public sequencing reads through fastp at Q25 and MiXCR, retaining productive beta sequences. Every distinct CDR3 protein forms one entry, paired with its most common genes and DNA. Across this sample there are approximately 190,000 distinct CDR3 sequences, with 31% seen only once. The ten most abundant clones make up 4.3% of the sample. The sequenced sample was axillary lymph node tissue. The receptor set was obtained from a female donor with breast cancer. Some clones in this sample may be carry-over from other donors' samples.

This clonotype was counted at least ten times. The chain links TRBV10-3 to TRBJ1-4; the D is unclear. Germline V gene lookup returns CDR1 ENHRY and CDR2 SYGVKD. The CDR3 is 15 residues long. Deletions cut 3 bases from V and 1 base from J, with 9 bases between. The CDR3 loop reads CAISDPTLTNEKLFF. CDR3 sequence (DNA): TGTGCCATCAGTGACCCGACACTAACTAATGAAAAACTGTTTTTT.

This clonotype has just one count. A much larger clonotype is one base distant, so this may be a read error. CDR3 amino acids: CASSITWRRGEGEPQYF. The DNA of the CDR3 is TGTGCCAGCAGCATAACGTGGAGGAGAGGGGAAGGGGAGCCCCAGTACTTC. This chain links TRBV7-3 with TRBJ2-5, with D perhaps TRBD1 or TRBD2 (5 bases each). This CDR3 is 17 amino acids long. Germline V gene sequence: CDR1 SGHTA, CDR2 FQGTGA.

The sample holds many counts of this clonotype. The chain has TRBV11-3 and TRBJ2-5; perhaps TRBD2 as D (5 bases). Germline CDR1 and CDR2: SGHNT and YENEEA. This CDR3 contains 13 residues. The ends were cut back, 5 bases at V and 5 bases at J, with 12 bases in the middle. Here the CDR3 reads CASSAHPGETQYF. The CDR3 DNA follows: TGTGCCAGCAGCGCGCATCCGGGGGAGACCCAGTACTTC.

The chain uses TRBV4-3 and TRBJ2-5; weak D call: TRBD2 (5 bases). Germline CDR1 reads LGHNA; CDR2 reads YSLEER. Trimming removed 0 bases at V and 5 bases at J, with 19 bases between. This CDR3 comprises 17 residues. DNA for the CDR3: TGCGCCAGCAGCCAAGATCGAGGGTTTAGACCCGAGGAGACCCAGTACTTC. It translates to CASSQDRGFRPEETQYF.

Concerning this clonotype itself: This may stem from a read error, because a much larger clone lies one nucleotide away. The chain joins TRBV28 to TRBJ2-5, with D tentatively TRBD2 (5 bases). The germline gives CDR1 MDHEN, CDR2 SYDVKM. This CDR3 has 12 residues. The CDR3 loop is CAIGGQLETRYF. CDR3 bases: TGTGCCATTGGCGGGCAGCTTGAGACCCGGTACTTC.

For this clonotype: The germline gene is not matched at one end of the junction; a read error may be the cause. V and J are TRBV7-8 and TRBJ2-5; TRBD2 might be the D (6 bases). Germline V lookup: CDR1 SGHVS, CDR2 FQNEAQ. The CDR3 is 15 amino acids. The DNA for the CDR3 is TGTGCCAGCAGCCTAGCGAGGGACGACCGGGAGACCCAGTACTTC. Translated: CASSLARDDRETQYF.

This chain's CDR3 is CASSNSGDSTRPQHF. The CDR3 nucleotides are TGTGCCAGCAGTAATTCCGGGGACTCCACACGGCCCCAGCATTTT. The chain employs TRBV12-3 or TRBV12-4 and TRBJ1-5; D perhaps matches TRBD1 (5 bases). The V gene lost 5 bases and the J gene lost 9 bases, with 20 bases spanning the gap. The CDR3 loop spans 15 amino acids.

A remark on this clonotype: At one boundary the junction diverges from the germline segment, which might be a read error. The V call is TRBV5-1, the J call TRBJ2-7; TRBD1 might be the D (5 bases). The CDR3 has 12 amino acids. Germline values: CDR1 SGHRS, CDR2 YFSETQ. The CDR3 loop reads CASSTGDSEHYF. The CDR3 bases are TGCGCCAGCAGCACAGGAGACAGTGAGCACTACTTC.

This clonotype was counted many times. The rearrangement uses TRBV12-3 or TRBV12-4 and TRBJ2-7, with TRBD1 matching 7 bases. The CDR3 covers 15 residues. The trim removed 5 bases at V and 4 bases at J, leaving 11 bases unmatched. The CDR3 region is CASSPGQVAGYEQYF. CDR3 coding DNA: TGTGCCAGCAGTCCAGGACAGGTTGCCGGTTACGAGCAGTACTTC.

In regard to this clonotype: A read error may explain this, as a much larger clone is one base away. Since the CDR3 does not end with the conserved phenylalanine or tryptophan, this likely comes from a read error. Because the CDR3's place on the DNA is in doubt, the DNA is left out and the CDR3 is given as listed by TCRdb. The chain carries TRBV2 and TRBJ1-1. The CDR3 is 15 amino acids long, termini counted. Germline loops: CDR1 SNHLY, CDR2 FYNNEI. The CDR3 sequence is CASSEGTTTYWRGFL.

This clonotype has ten or more counts. The chain joins TRBV12-5 to TRBJ2-1, with TRBD2 identical over 9 bases. Germline lookup yields CDR1 LGHNT and CDR2 FRNRAP. Trimming cost V 0 bases and J 3 bases; bases outside gene matches: 6. This CDR3 spans 17 amino acids. CDR3 DNA sequence: TGTGCTAGTGGTTTGGTACGGGGGCGGGGGGGCTACAATGAGCAGTTCTTC. It specifies CASGLVRGRGGYNEQFF.

The count of this clonotype is one. As the CDR3 is not closed by the conserved phenylalanine or tryptophan, this likely results from a read error. The CDR3 bases are TGCGCCAGCAGTGCGGGCTGGAACACCGGGGAGCTGTTTCTT. It is translated as CASSAGWNTGELFL. This chain links TRBV10-1 with TRBJ2-2, with unresolved D. Germline V gives CDR1 WNHNN, CDR2 SYGVQD (reference sequence). Trimming shortened V by 4 bases and J by 1 base, and 7 bases separated the two germline ends. The CDR3 contains 14 residues.

With regard to this clonotype: The CDR3 end shows no conserved phenylalanine or tryptophan, and so a read error is likely. It is unclear where the CDR3 begins or ends on the DNA, so no DNA is shown, and the CDR3 is as TCRdb lists it. The rearrangement links TRBV9 to TRBJ1-3. In germline, CDR1 is SGDLS, CDR2 YYNGEE. The CDR3 is 10 amino acids long, termini counted. The CDR3 region is CASSALAGGP.

This clonotype has more than one count but fewer than ten. The chain carries TRBV14 and TRBJ1-1; D may be TRBD1 (6 bases). This CDR3 spans 14 amino acids. Germline-derived CDR1 and CDR2 are SGHDN and FVKESK. V shed 7 bases and J shed 1 base, with 13 bases lying between them. The CDR3, as DNA: TGTGCCAGCACCCGGGGACATTCGAACACTGAAGCTTTCTTT. Protein sequence: CASTRGHSNTEAFF.

This clonotype was observed a few times. Here the CDR3 reads CATVAGSTDTQYF. CDR3 DNA sequence: TGTGCCACCGTAGCGGGAAGCACAGATACGCAGTATTTT. The chain couples TRBV5-4 to TRBJ2-3, with 8 bases aligning to TRBD2. The CDR3 covers 13 residues. V trimming: 9 bases; J trimming: 0 bases; junction bases outside the gene matches: 3. Germline V gives CDR1 SGHNT, CDR2 YYREEE (reference sequence).

The rearrangement uses TRBV20-1 and TRBJ2-4; TRBD2 matches at 15 bases. CDR3 length: 18 amino acids. Germline CDR1 reads DFQATT; CDR2 reads SNEGSKA (reference sequence). Trimming removed 4 bases from V and 6 bases from J; junction bases left unmatched: 13. In DNA, the CDR3 is TGCAGTGCTAAGGGGACTAGCGGGAGGACAGGGGGAACAAACATTCAGTACTTC. It codes for CSAKGTSGRTGGTNIQYF.

The genes are TRBV11-2 and TRBJ1-5; D unclear. Germline CDR1 and CDR2: SGHAT and FQNNGV. Trimming took off 3 bases at V and 9 bases at J, with 12 bases between the two ends. This CDR3 comprises 13 residues. CDR3 residues: CASSFQRDPPQHF. The DNA of the CDR3 is TGTGCCAGCAGCTTTCAGAGGGATCCGCCCCAGCATTTT.

Many counts were recorded for this clonotype. The rearrangement uses TRBV6-1 and TRBJ2-7; D may be TRBD1 (5 bases). The CDR3 covers 15 residues. V gave up 0 bases and J gave up 6 bases, with 15 bases separating them. The germline V gene has CDR1 MNHNS and CDR2 SASEGT. CDR3 in DNA: TGTGCCAGCAGTGAAGCAAGGGGTGGCACGCGCGAGCAGTACTTC. Amino acid sequence: CASSEARGGTREQYF.

This chain joins TRBV20-1 and TRBJ1-2, with D perhaps matching TRBD1 (6 bases). Trimming left V 3 bases short and J 7 bases short, with 15 bases between. There are 13 residues in the CDR3. The germline gives CDR1 DFQATT, CDR2 SNEGSKA (reference sequence). CDR3: CSASGGAGSGYTF. CDR3 in DNA: TGCAGTGCTAGCGGGGGGGCAGGGAGTGGCTACACCTTC.

This clonotype has a count of ten or more. J is TRBJ2-7 and V is TRBV28, with D possibly matching TRBD2 (5 bases). The CDR3 has 12 amino acids. Trimming cost V 6 bases and J 3 bases, with 9 bases left between them. Germline CDR1 reads MDHEN; CDR2 reads SYDVKM. The CDR3 loop is CASSTEDYEQYF. The CDR3 nucleotides are TGTGCCAGCAGCACGGAGGACTACGAGCAGTACTTC.

This clonotype showed up many times. CDR3 DNA: TGCGCCAGCAGCTTGGCCGCGGGACTAGTACTCTACGAGCAGTACTTC. Amino acid sequence: CASSLAAGLVLYEQYF. The chain joins TRBV5-1 to TRBJ2-7; 8 nucleotides agree with TRBD2. The germline gives CDR1 SGHRS, CDR2 YFSETQ. This CDR3 has 16 residues. V shed 0 bases, J shed 3 bases, and the junction held 8 bases outside the gene matches.

This clonotype appeared a few times. V usage is TRBV18 and J usage is TRBJ1-1; maybe TRBD1 (6 bases). V was clipped by 2 bases and J by 8 bases, with 9 bases between them. In germline, CDR1 is KGHSH, CDR2 LQKENI. CDR3 size: 12 residues. The CDR3 reads CASSPGGAEAFF. CDR3 nucleotides: TGTGCCAGCTCACCAGGGGGCGCGGAAGCTTTCTTT.

The chain couples TRBV2 to TRBJ1-4; D is possibly TRBD1 (5 bases). V shed 4 bases and J shed 8 bases, with 20 bases lying between them. Per germline, CDR1 SNHLY and CDR2 FYNNEI. This CDR3 contains 16 residues. CDR3 sequence: CASSVLSGGGDEKLFF. CDR3 bases: TGTGCCAGCAGTGTTCTTAGCGGGGGGGGGGACGAAAAACTGTTTTTT.

In regard to this clonotype: The CDR3 carries no conserved terminal phenylalanine or tryptophan, so it likely arises from a read error. The chain is built from TRBV11-2 and TRBJ2-6, with D possibly matching TRBD1 (6 bases). With 5 bases removed from V and 4 bases from J, the gap between germline ends came to 12 bases. From germline, CDR1 is SGHAT and CDR2 FQNNGV. The CDR3 totals 15 residues. CDR3 nucleotides: TGTGCCAGCAGCCCACCCGGGACAGGGGCCAACGTCCTGACTTCC. It specifies CASSPPGTGANVLTS.

This clonotype appeared a few times. The chain is built from TRBV6-5 and TRBJ2-5; maybe TRBD1 (6 bases). Looked up from germline, CDR1 is MNHEY and CDR2 is SVGAGI. V was shortened by 6 bases and J by 0 bases, with 17 bases between the two germline ends. The CDR3 spans 16 residues. The CDR3 here is CASRLTGYSYQETQYF. CDR3 coding DNA: TGTGCCAGCAGACTCACAGGGTACTCGTACCAAGAGACCCAGTACTTC.

This chain uses TRBV6-6 with TRBJ1-5; maybe TRBD1 (5 bases). The ends were cut back, 7 bases at V and 6 bases at J, with 19 bases in the middle. Per germline, CDR1 MNHNY and CDR2 SVGAGI (reference sequence). The CDR3 runs to 15 residues. CDR3 region: CASIERGGPPQPQHF. The CDR3 DNA sequence: TGTGCCAGCATCGAGCGGGGGGGACCTCCTCAGCCCCAGCATTTT.

The sample holds many counts of this clonotype. V and J are TRBV7-9 and TRBJ1-2; D ambiguous. The V and J ends lost 5 bases and 8 bases respectively, with 12 bases between them. Germline CDR1 SEHNR, CDR2 FQNEAQ (reference sequence). There are 12 residues in the CDR3. The DNA of the CDR3 is TGTGCCAGCAGCCCCCTCTCTGGGGGCTACACCTTC. This encodes CASSPLSGGYTF.

Concerning this clonotype: One end of the junction fails to match germline, which may point to a read error. The rearrangement uses TRBV9 and TRBJ2-1; 14 nucleotides match TRBD2. Germline CDR1 and CDR2: SGDLS and YYNGEE. CDR3 length: 14 amino acids. The DNA for the CDR3 is TGTGCCAGCAGCGCGGGACTAGCGGGAGAGAGGCAGTCCTTC. Amino acids: CASSAGLAGERQSF.

At least ten counts were recorded for this clonotype. The chain combines TRBV19 with TRBJ2-2; D is unclear. Per the germline V gene, CDR1 is LNHDA and CDR2 is SQIVND (reference sequence). The V and J ends lost 1 base and 1 base respectively, with 4 bases between them. This CDR3 is 14 amino acids long. The CDR3 loop reads CASSIGGNTGELFF. The CDR3 DNA sequence: TGTGCCAGTAGTATAGGCGGGAACACCGGGGAGCTGTTTTTT.

At least ten counts were recorded for this clonotype. This chain connects TRBV7-9 to TRBJ1-2; D remains unclear. The germline gives CDR1 SEHNR, CDR2 FQNEAQ (reference sequence). CDR3 length: 12 residues. The V end was cut by 4 bases, the J end by 8 bases, with 11 bases between. CDR3: CASSSTTEGYTF. The CDR3 DNA sequence: TGTGCCAGCAGCTCTACTACGGAGGGCTACACCTTC.

The sample holds many counts of this clonotype. This rearrangement joins TRBV6-5 to TRBJ1-3; D not resolved. Germline V CDR1 and CDR2: MNHEY, SVGAGI. This CDR3 has 15 residues. Trimming left V 7 bases short and J 0 bases short, with 13 bases between. The CDR3 nucleotides are TGTGCCAGCATCCCCCCCGGGAGCTCTGGAAACACCATATATTTT. It is translated as CASIPPGSSGNTIYF.